This T cell receptor beta chain was captured by sequencing in a study of blood T cell repertoires in COVID-19. Here immunoSEQ multiplex PCR was the method, and the copy in TCRdb shows in-frame clones only, minus some. The data hold approximately 230,000 clones, with about 85% observed a single time. V lost 0 bases, J lost 4 bases, and 7 bases stayed unmatched. The CDR3 is made up of 17 amino acids. The V gene's germline CDR1 is LGHNA and CDR2 YSLEER. This chain connects TRBV4-3 to TRBJ2-3; 10 bases match TRBD2. The TCR sequence derives from a man in his late teens or twenties with active or convalescent COVID-19. The sequenced sample was peripheral blood. The CDR3 DNA reads as TGCGCCAGCAGCCAAGATTTTGGGCTAGCGGGGGCAGATACGCAGTATTTT. Its protein product is CASSQDFGLAGADTQYF.